The source of this TCR beta chain is a study of immune cell composition in non-small cell lung cancer. This CDR3 contains 13 residues. J was trimmed by 6 bases and V by 3 bases; bases with no gene match: 2. Germline V gene lookup returns CDR1 SGHAT and CDR2 FQNNGV. Study-wide results and caveats: Tumour TCR-beta clonality showed no significant link to smoking pack-years. Lung squamous cell carcinoma tumours had significantly higher top 10 clone scores and productive clonality than lung adenocarcinoma.

Libraries were prepared by immunoSEQ multiplex PCR; TCRdb keeps only in-frame clonotypes and omits some of them. The table records a few thousand clones, more than 60% of them present only once. Comment on this clone: Its cognate antigen is unknown.

The chain employs TRBV11-2 and TRBJ1-1; 9 bases map to TRBD1. Sequenced material: lung tumor tissue. This receptor was taken from a human donor with non-small cell lung cancer. Written as DNA, the CDR3 is TGTGCCAGCAGCTTCACAGGGGGCCCTGAAGCTTTCTTT. Amino acid sequence: CASSFTGGPEAFF.